This is a list of T cell receptor beta chains from one sample in a study of shared clonotypes between healthy human individuals. Measured with immunoSEQ multiplex PCR; TCRdb has only the in-frame clones, and not every one. Of approximately 2,000,000 clones listed, 80% to 95% are singletons. Material: naive CD8+ T cells from PBMCs. All receptors come from a young man in good health. Some clones in this sample may be carry-over from other donors' samples. Both conserved end residues are part of each CDR3. D genes are given only for firm matches. A clone size is listed for some rows: how often the clone was seen (once, few, many), or a class if it is expanded.

CDR3aa: CASSLGAGVDEQFF; CDR3nt: TGTGCCAGCAGCTTAGGGGCGGGAGTCGATGAGCAGTTCTTC; abundance: NA; j_gene: TRBJ2-1; v_gene: TRBV7-9; d_gene: TRBD2
CDR3aa: CASSLTSGTFNEQFF; CDR3nt: TGTGCCAGCAGCCTTACTAGCGGGACCTTCAATGAGCAGTTCTTC; abundance: NA; j_gene: TRBJ2-1; v_gene: TRBV11-2; d_gene: TRBD2
CDR3aa: CASSAGEKLFF; CDR3nt: TGTGCCAGCAGCGCGGGCGAAAAACTGTTTTTT; abundance: NA; j_gene: TRBJ1-4; v_gene: TRBV7-2; d_gene: NA
CDR3aa: CASSSAGTGAYEQYF; CDR3nt: TGTGCCAGCAGCTCAGCCGGGACAGGAGCCTACGAGCAGTACTTC; abundance: few; j_gene: TRBJ2-7; v_gene: TRBV7-9; d_gene: TRBD1
CDR3aa: CASSLPEGAGGPGETQYF; CDR3nt: TGTGCCAGCAGCCTTCCGGAGGGAGCGGGAGGGCCGGGAGAGACCCAGTACTTC; abundance: NA; j_gene: TRBJ2-5; v_gene: TRBV9; d_gene: TRBD2
CDR3aa: CASSVWREGLGEQFF; CDR3nt: TGTGCCAGCAGCGTATGGCGGGAGGGCCTTGGGGAGCAGTTCTTC; abundance: NA; j_gene: TRBJ2-1; v_gene: TRBV9; d_gene: TRBD2
CDR3aa: CASSQDLGVAKNIQYF; CDR3nt: TGCGCCAGCAGCCAAGATTTAGGGGTAGCCAAAAACATTCAGTACTTC; abundance: NA; j_gene: TRBJ2-4; v_gene: TRBV4-3; d_gene: NA
CDR3aa: CSVGTGSGTEAFF; CDR3nt: TGCAGCGTTGGGACAGGGTCTGGCACTGAAGCTTTCTTT; abundance: NA; j_gene: TRBJ1-1; v_gene: TRBV29-1; d_gene: TRBD1
CDR3aa: CASSEGRGLNKNIQYF; CDR3nt: TGTGCCAGCAGTGAGGGCAGGGGGCTAAACAAAAACATTCAGTACTTC; abundance: NA; j_gene: TRBJ2-4; v_gene: TRBV6-1; d_gene: TRBD1
CDR3aa: CAITSSSGSFYGYTF; CDR3nt: TGTGCCATCACCAGTTCGTCCGGGTCCTTCTATGGCTACACCTTC; abundance: NA; j_gene: TRBJ1-2; v_gene: TRBV10-3; d_gene: NA
CDR3aa: CAISETSSSYEQYF; CDR3nt: TGTGCCATCAGTGAGACCAGTTCCTCCTACGAGCAGTACTTC; abundance: NA; j_gene: TRBJ2-7; v_gene: TRBV10-3; d_gene: NA
CDR3aa: CSVEAGGQETQYF; CDR3nt: TGCAGCGTTGAGGCAGGGGGGCAAGAGACCCAGTACTTC; abundance: NA; j_gene: TRBJ2-5; v_gene: TRBV29-1; d_gene: NA
CDR3aa: CASTVLPGRHTEAFF; CDR3nt: TGTGCCAGCACCGTCCTACCGGGGAGACACACTGAAGCTTTCTTT; abundance: NA; j_gene: TRBJ1-1; v_gene: TRBV6-5; d_gene: NA
CDR3aa: CASSSTSGSLDTQYF; CDR3nt: TGTGCCAGCAGTTCGACTAGCGGGAGTCTAGATACGCAGTATTTT; abundance: NA; j_gene: TRBJ2-3; v_gene: TRBV27; d_gene: TRBD2
CDR3aa: CASSLTFGYPLNTGELFF; CDR3nt: TGTGCCAGCAGCTTAACTTTTGGCTACCCCCTGAACACCGGGGAGCTGTTTTTT; abundance: NA; j_gene: TRBJ2-2; v_gene: TRBV7-8; d_gene: NA
CDR3aa: CASSSGRTGLVLNNEQFF; CDR3nt: TGTGCCAGCAGTTCAGGCCGAACGGGACTAGTCTTGAACAATGAGCAGTTCTTC; abundance: NA; j_gene: TRBJ2-1; v_gene: TRBV28; d_gene: TRBD2
CDR3aa: CASSLEWAEQETQYF; CDR3nt: TGTGCCAGCAGCTTAGAATGGGCAGAGCAAGAGACCCAGTACTTC; abundance: NA; j_gene: TRBJ2-5; v_gene: TRBV7-8; d_gene: NA
CDR3aa: CASSPGQGRSDTQYF; CDR3nt: TGTGCCAGCAGCCCGGGACAGGGAAGGTCAGATACGCAGTATTTT; abundance: NA; j_gene: TRBJ2-3; v_gene: TRBV7-9; d_gene: TRBD1
CDR3aa: CASSPQALYGYTF; CDR3nt: TGTGCCAGCAGCCCACAGGCGCTCTATGGCTACACCTTC; abundance: NA; j_gene: TRBJ1-2; v_gene: TRBV11-2; d_gene: NA
CDR3aa: CASGSRDGFWTEAFF; CDR3nt: TGTGCCAGCGGATCCCGGGACGGCTTTTGGACTGAAGCTTTCTTT; abundance: NA; j_gene: TRBJ1-1; v_gene: TRBV27; d_gene: NA
CDR3aa: CAIRQGTESSYEQYF; CDR3nt: TGTGCCATCAGACAAGGGACAGAGAGCTCCTACGAGCAGTACTTC; abundance: NA; j_gene: TRBJ2-7; v_gene: TRBV10-3; d_gene: TRBD1
CDR3aa: CASSPPRGSSTGHEQYF; CDR3nt: TGTGCCAGCAGCCCACCCCGAGGGTCTTCCACTGGGCACGAGCAGTACTTC; abundance: NA; j_gene: TRBJ2-7; v_gene: TRBV11-2; d_gene: NA
CDR3aa: CASSPSVGWYIQYF; CDR3nt: TGTGCCAGCAGTCCCTCGGTGGGGTGGTACATTCAGTACTTC; abundance: NA; j_gene: TRBJ2-4; v_gene: TRBV6-5; d_gene: NA
CDR3aa: CASSLISNQPQHF; CDR3nt: TGTGCCAGCAGTTTGATCAGCAATCAGCCCCAGCATTTT; abundance: NA; j_gene: TRBJ1-5; v_gene: TRBV28; d_gene: NA
CDR3aa: CASSLETGDGELFF; CDR3nt: TGTGCCAGCAGCTTAGAAACGGGAGACGGGGAGCTGTTTTTT; abundance: NA; j_gene: TRBJ2-2; v_gene: TRBV7-3; d_gene: NA
CDR3aa: CASSTGTRGTEAFF; CDR3nt: TGTGCCAGTAGTACCGGGACCCGGGGCACTGAAGCTTTCTTT; abundance: NA; j_gene: TRBJ1-1; v_gene: TRBV19; d_gene: NA
CDR3aa: CATSRDQGGPGELFF; CDR3nt: TGTGCCACCAGCAGAGATCAGGGGGGCCCCGGGGAGCTGTTTTTT; abundance: NA; j_gene: TRBJ2-2; v_gene: TRBV15; d_gene: NA
CDR3aa: CASSPGVAYQETQYF; CDR3nt: TGTGCCAGTAGTCCGGGGGTCGCGTACCAAGAGACCCAGTACTTC; abundance: NA; j_gene: TRBJ2-5; v_gene: TRBV19; d_gene: NA
CDR3aa: CATSRDASRGYEQYF; CDR3nt: TGTGCCACCAGCAGAGATGCCTCCCGGGGTTACGAGCAGTACTTC; abundance: NA; j_gene: TRBJ2-7; v_gene: TRBV15; d_gene: NA
CDR3aa: CAISRTGADTQYF; CDR3nt: TGTGCCATCAGCCGGACAGGGGCAGATACGCAGTATTTT; abundance: NA; j_gene: TRBJ2-3; v_gene: TRBV10-3; d_gene: TRBD1
CDR3aa: CSVEQGARHGYTF; CDR3nt: TGCAGCGTTGAACAGGGGGCGCGTCATGGCTACACCTTC; abundance: NA; j_gene: TRBJ1-2; v_gene: TRBV29-1; d_gene: TRBD1
CDR3aa: CSVSGQNGEQYF; CDR3nt: TGCAGCGTTAGCGGACAGAATGGCGAGCAGTACTTC; abundance: NA; j_gene: TRBJ2-7; v_gene: TRBV29-1; d_gene: NA
CDR3aa: CASSPLPGRNEKLFF; CDR3nt: TGTGCCAGCTCACCACTCCCGGGCCGAAATGAAAAACTGTTTTTT; abundance: NA; j_gene: TRBJ1-4; v_gene: TRBV18; d_gene: NA
CDR3aa: CASSQHGTGAYEQYF; CDR3nt: TGCGCCAGCAGCCAGCACGGGACAGGGGCCTACGAGCAGTACTTC; abundance: NA; j_gene: TRBJ2-7; v_gene: TRBV4-3; d_gene: TRBD1
CDR3aa: CASSHQDRGGTEAFF; CDR3nt: TGCGCCAGCAGCCATCAGGACAGGGGCGGCACTGAAGCTTTCTTT; abundance: once; j_gene: TRBJ1-1; v_gene: TRBV4-1; d_gene: TRBD1
CDR3aa: CASSLRTGGSDEQYF; CDR3nt: TGCGCCAGCAGCTTGCGGACAGGGGGAAGCGACGAGCAGTACTTC; abundance: NA; j_gene: TRBJ2-7; v_gene: TRBV5-1; d_gene: TRBD1
CDR3aa: CASSEVPIPDGNTEAFF; CDR3nt: TGTGCCAGCAGTGAAGTCCCTATTCCTGATGGGAACACTGAAGCTTTCTTT; abundance: NA; j_gene: TRBJ1-1; v_gene: TRBV25-1; d_gene: NA
CDR3aa: CASLKQAGEAFF; CDR3nt: TGTGCCAGCTTAAAACAGGCTGGAGAAGCTTTCTTT; abundance: NA; j_gene: TRBJ1-1; v_gene: TRBV18; d_gene: NA
CDR3aa: CASSLGIGNTEAFF; CDR3nt: TGTGCCAGCAGCTTGGGTATCGGGAACACTGAAGCTTTCTTT; abundance: NA; j_gene: TRBJ1-1; v_gene: TRBV5-6; d_gene: NA
CDR3aa: CASSSGRNTIYF; CDR3nt: TGTGCCAGCTCGTCGGGTAGAAACACCATATATTTT; abundance: NA; j_gene: TRBJ1-3; v_gene: TRBV27; d_gene: NA
CDR3aa: CASSGGTRGSEQYF; CDR3nt: TGTGCCAGCAGCGGTGGGACGCGGGGAAGCGAGCAGTACTTC; abundance: NA; j_gene: TRBJ2-7; v_gene: TRBV9; d_gene: NA
CDR3aa: CASSLSNEQYF; CDR3nt: TGTGCCAGCAGCTTGTCTAACGAGCAGTACTTC; abundance: NA; j_gene: TRBJ2-7; v_gene: TRBV5-4; d_gene: NA
CDR3aa: CAWGGDRGPYF; CDR3nt: TGTGCCTGGGGTGGGGACAGGGGCCCTTACTTC; abundance: NA; j_gene: TRBJ2-5; v_gene: TRBV9; d_gene: TRBD1
CDR3aa: CASSLTRNTGELFF; CDR3nt: TGTGCCAGCAGCTTAACCAGGAACACCGGGGAGCTGTTTTTT; abundance: few; j_gene: TRBJ2-2; v_gene: TRBV7-9; d_gene: NA
CDR3aa: CASSLWTAEAFF; CDR3nt: TGTGCCAGCAGCTTATGGACCGCGGAAGCTTTCTTT; abundance: few; j_gene: TRBJ1-1; v_gene: TRBV7-9; d_gene: NA
CDR3aa: CASSIIRRVQGSSGNTIYF; CDR3nt: TGTGCCAGTAGTATAATCCGTCGTGTACAGGGGAGCTCTGGAAACACCATATATTTT; abundance: NA; j_gene: TRBJ1-3; v_gene: TRBV19; d_gene: TRBD1
CDR3aa: CASSPGLAGVYEQYF; CDR3nt: TGTGCCAGCTCCCCAGGACTAGCGGGAGTCTACGAGCAGTACTTC; abundance: NA; j_gene: TRBJ2-7; v_gene: TRBV18; d_gene: TRBD2
CDR3aa: CSVSWREAPLPYNEQFF; CDR3nt: TGCAGCGTTTCATGGCGGGAGGCCCCGCTCCCCTACAATGAGCAGTTCTTC; abundance: NA; j_gene: TRBJ2-1; v_gene: TRBV29-1; d_gene: TRBD2
CDR3aa: CASSVGGTDEQYF; CDR3nt: TGTGCCAGCAGCGTCGGGGGGACGGACGAGCAGTACTTC; abundance: NA; j_gene: TRBJ2-7; v_gene: TRBV9; d_gene: TRBD2
CDR3aa: CASSLALWGDNYGYTF; CDR3nt: TGTGCCAGCAGCTTAGCGCTCTGGGGTGATAACTATGGCTACACCTTC; abundance: NA; j_gene: TRBJ1-2; v_gene: TRBV7-8; d_gene: NA
CDR3aa: CASSLLRDSRTEAFF; CDR3nt: TGTGCCAGCAGCTTACTCCGGGACTCGCGCACTGAAGCTTTCTTT; abundance: NA; j_gene: TRBJ1-1; v_gene: TRBV11-2; d_gene: NA
CDR3aa: CASSFQTLARDGYTF; CDR3nt: TGCGCCAGCAGCTTCCAGACCCTGGCCCGAGATGGCTACACCTTC; abundance: NA; j_gene: TRBJ1-2; v_gene: TRBV5-1; d_gene: NA
CDR3aa: CASRTLWGQDYGYTF; CDR3nt: TGTGCCAGCAGAACACTATGGGGGCAGGACTATGGCTACACCTTC; abundance: NA; j_gene: TRBJ1-2; v_gene: TRBV28; d_gene: NA
CDR3aa: CASSFATATGELFF; CDR3nt: TGTGCCAGCAGCTTTGCTACGGCCACCGGGGAGCTGTTTTTT; abundance: NA; j_gene: TRBJ2-2; v_gene: TRBV5-6; d_gene: NA